The T cell receptor beta chain under discussion was sequenced for a study of shared clonotypes between healthy human individuals. Positively selected for CCR7, the CD45RO-negative cells used as naive CD8 cells excluded terminally differentiated effector memory CD45RA+ cells. A 200 ng quantity of DNA, roughly 32,000 T cell genomes, went into the sorted-subset replicate PCRs. Data came from immunoSEQ multiplex PCR; TCRdb stores just in-frame clones and leaves some out. The table records about 2,100,000 clones, 85% to 95% of them present only once. About this clone: Its specificity is unknown.

General study findings and limits: What rarefaction showed was incomplete sorted-subset sequencing despite large depth. Generation probabilities of non-shared clonotypes were lower (relative to those shared by all four donors). Owing to a small donor count, the genetic and exposure-history diversity represented was limited.

Trimming cost V 3 bases and J 3 bases, with 12 bases left between them. CDR1 SEHNR and CDR2 FQNEAQ come from the germline V gene (reference sequence). This CDR3 is built from 15 residues. J is TRBJ1-5 and V is TRBV7-9; D perhaps matches TRBD1 (6 bases). Source material: naive CD8+ T cells from PBMCs. The receptor was derived from a man aged 18 to 29 in good health. Some clones in this sample may be carry-over from other donors' samples. This chain's CDR3 is CASSFGGGPNQPQHF. The CDR3 DNA follows: TGTGCCAGCAGCTTCGGGGGGGGCCCCAATCAGCCCCAGCATTTT.